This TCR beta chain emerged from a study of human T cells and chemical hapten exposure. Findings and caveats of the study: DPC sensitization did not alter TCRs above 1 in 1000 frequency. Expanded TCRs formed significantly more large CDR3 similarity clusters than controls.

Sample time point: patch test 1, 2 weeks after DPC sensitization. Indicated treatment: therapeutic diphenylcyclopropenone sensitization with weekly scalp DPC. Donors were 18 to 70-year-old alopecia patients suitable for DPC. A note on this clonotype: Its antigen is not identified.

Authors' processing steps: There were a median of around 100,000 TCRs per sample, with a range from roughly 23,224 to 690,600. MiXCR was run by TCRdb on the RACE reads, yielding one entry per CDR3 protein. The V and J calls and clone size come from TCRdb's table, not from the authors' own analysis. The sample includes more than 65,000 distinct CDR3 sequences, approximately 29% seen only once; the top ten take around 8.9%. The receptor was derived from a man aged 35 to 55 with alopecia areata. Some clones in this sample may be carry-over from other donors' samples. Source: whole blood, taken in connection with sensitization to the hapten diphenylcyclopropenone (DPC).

The CDR3 spells CASSQGTGTTTYEQYF. As DNA, the CDR3 is TGCGCCAGCAGCCAAGGAACCGGGACAACCACCTACGAGCAGTACTTC. This chain connects TRBV4-3 to TRBJ2-7; possibly TRBD1 for D (6 bases). Deletions cut 1 base from V and 2 bases from J, with 15 bases between. Germline V lookup: CDR1 LGHNA, CDR2 YSLEER. This CDR3 is built from 16 residues.